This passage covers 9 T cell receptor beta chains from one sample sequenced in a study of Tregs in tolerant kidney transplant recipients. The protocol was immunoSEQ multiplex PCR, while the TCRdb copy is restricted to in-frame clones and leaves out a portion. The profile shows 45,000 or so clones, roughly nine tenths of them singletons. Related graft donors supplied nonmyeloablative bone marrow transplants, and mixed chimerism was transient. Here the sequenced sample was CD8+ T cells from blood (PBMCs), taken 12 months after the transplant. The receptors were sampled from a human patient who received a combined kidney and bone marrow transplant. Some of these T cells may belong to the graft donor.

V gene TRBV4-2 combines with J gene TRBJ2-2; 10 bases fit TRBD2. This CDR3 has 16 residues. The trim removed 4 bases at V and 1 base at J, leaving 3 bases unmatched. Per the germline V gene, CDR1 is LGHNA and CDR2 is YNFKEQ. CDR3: CASSPVAGGNTGELFF. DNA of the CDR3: TGTGCCAGCAGCCCAGTAGCGGGAGGGAACACCGGGGAGCTGTTTTTT.

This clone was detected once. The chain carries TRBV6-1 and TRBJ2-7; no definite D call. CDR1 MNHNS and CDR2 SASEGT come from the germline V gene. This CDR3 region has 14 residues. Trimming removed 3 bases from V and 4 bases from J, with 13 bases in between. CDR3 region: CASSDYGQVYEQYF. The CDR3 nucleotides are TGTGCCAGCAGTGACTATGGGCAGGTTTACGAGCAGTACTTC.

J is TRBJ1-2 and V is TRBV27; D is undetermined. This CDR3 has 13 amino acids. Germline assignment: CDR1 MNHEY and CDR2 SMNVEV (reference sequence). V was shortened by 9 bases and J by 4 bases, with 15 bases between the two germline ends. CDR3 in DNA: TGTGCCAGTAGGGAGGGTGTGACCTATGGCTACACCTTC. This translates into CASREGVTYGYTF.

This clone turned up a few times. For the CDR3, the DNA is TGCGCCAGCAGCCAGGCTCCCTCAGGGGCTGGAAACACCATATATTTT. Its translation: CASSQAPSGAGNTIYF. The chain carries TRBV4-3 and TRBJ1-3; a weak D match, TRBD1 (6 bases). The CDR3 extends over 16 amino acids. Germline V gives CDR1 LGHNA, CDR2 YSLEER. Trimming cost V 3 bases and J 2 bases, with 14 bases left between them.

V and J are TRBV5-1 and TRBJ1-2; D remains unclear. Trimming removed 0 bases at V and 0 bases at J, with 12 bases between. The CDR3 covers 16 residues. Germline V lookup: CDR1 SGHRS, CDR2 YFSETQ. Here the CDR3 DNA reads TGCGCCAGCAGCTTGGATGCGGGTTTAACTAACTATGGCTACACCTTC. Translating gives CASSLDAGLTNYGYTF.

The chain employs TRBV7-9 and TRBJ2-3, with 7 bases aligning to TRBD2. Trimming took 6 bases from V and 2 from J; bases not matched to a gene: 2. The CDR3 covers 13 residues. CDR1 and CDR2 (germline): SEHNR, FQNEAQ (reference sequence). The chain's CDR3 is CASRRGDTDTQYF. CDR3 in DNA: TGTGCCAGCAGACGGGGGGACACAGATACGCAGTATTTT.

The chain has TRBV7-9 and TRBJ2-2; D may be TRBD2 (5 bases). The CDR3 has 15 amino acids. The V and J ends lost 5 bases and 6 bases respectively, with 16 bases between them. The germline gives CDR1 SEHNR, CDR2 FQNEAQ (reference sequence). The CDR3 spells CASSARASFPGELFF. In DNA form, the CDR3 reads TGTGCCAGCAGCGCCCGGGCTAGCTTCCCCGGGGAGCTGTTTTTT.

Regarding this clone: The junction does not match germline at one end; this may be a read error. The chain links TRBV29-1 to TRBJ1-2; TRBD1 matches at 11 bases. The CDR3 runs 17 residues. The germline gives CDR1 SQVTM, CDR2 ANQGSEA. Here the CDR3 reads CSVRTGTGGPLNYGYPF. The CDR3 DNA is TGCAGCGTGCGAACAGGGACAGGGGGACCTCTTAACTATGGCTACCCCTTC. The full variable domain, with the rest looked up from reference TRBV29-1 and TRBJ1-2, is SAVISQKPSRDICQRGTSLTIQCQVDSQVTMMFWYRQQPGQSLTLIATANQGSEATYESGFVIDKFPISRPNLTFSTLTVSNMSPEDSSIYLCSVRTGTGGPLNYGYPFGSGTRLTVV.

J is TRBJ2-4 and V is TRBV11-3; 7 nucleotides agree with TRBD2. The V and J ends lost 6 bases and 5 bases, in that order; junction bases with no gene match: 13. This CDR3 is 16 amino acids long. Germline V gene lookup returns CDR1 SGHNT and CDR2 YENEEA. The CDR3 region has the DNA TGTGCCAGCAGGGCACTAGAAGATGGGGGGGAAAACATTCAGTACTTC. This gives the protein CASRALEDGGENIQYF.